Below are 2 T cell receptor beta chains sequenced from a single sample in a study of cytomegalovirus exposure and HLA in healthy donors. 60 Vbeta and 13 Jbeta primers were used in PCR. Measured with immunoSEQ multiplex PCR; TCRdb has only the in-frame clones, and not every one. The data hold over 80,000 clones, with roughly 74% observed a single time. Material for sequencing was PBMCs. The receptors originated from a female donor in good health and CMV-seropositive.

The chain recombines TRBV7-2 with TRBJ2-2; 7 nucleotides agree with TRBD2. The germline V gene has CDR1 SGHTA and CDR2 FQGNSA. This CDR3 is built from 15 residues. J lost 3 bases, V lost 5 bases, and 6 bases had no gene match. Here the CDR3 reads CASSPRLADTGELFF. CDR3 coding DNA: TGTGCCAGCAGCCCCCGGCTAGCGGACACCGGGGAGCTGTTTTTT.

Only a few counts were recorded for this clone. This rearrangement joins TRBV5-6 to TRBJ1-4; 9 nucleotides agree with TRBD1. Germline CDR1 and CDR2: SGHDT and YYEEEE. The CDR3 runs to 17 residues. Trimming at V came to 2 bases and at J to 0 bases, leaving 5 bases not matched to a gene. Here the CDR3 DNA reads TGTGCCAGCAGCTTTGGACAGGGGACATCAACTAATGAAAAACTGTTTTTT. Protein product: CASSFGQGTSTNEKLFF.